This T cell receptor beta chain comes out of a study of T cell responses to AZD1222 COVID-19 vaccine. TCRdb's copy holds only in-frame clones and misses some; the assay was immunoSEQ multiplex PCR. The profile shows more than 120,000 clones, about 93% of them singletons. This clone was detected once. Its antigen is not identified. Study-wide points: Spike-specific TCR breadth and depth went up after people got two AZD1222 doses. The study sampled repertoires only after the peak T cell response. It was only six AZD1222 recipients who were seropositive at baseline.

The CDR3 sequence is 12 residues long. V lost 5 bases, J lost 2 bases, and 6 bases lay in between. Germline CDR1 is MNHEY and CDR2 is SMNVEV (reference sequence). This sequence originates from an adult in good health. The rearrangement links TRBV27 to TRBJ1-1, with D unresolved. The input for sequencing was peripheral blood, taken on day 0 of AZD1222 vaccination. The CDR3 spells CASSTQNTEAFF. In DNA form, the CDR3 reads TGTGCCAGCAGTACCCAAAACACTGAAGCTTTCTTT.